In this sample, the clone carrying this T cell receptor beta chain turned up a few times. The same CDR3 is also encoded by other DNA sequences in this sample. These data belong to a study of cytomegalovirus exposure and HLA in healthy donors. The PCR employed 60 Vbeta primers together with 13 Jbeta primers. The table came from immunoSEQ multiplex PCR; TCRdb's copy has only in-frame clones and leaves some out. The sample includes about 150,000 clones, roughly 80% of them seen just once. The sequencing sample was made of PBMCs. This clonotype was obtained from a woman aged 35 to 49 in good health and CMV-seropositive.

The CDR3 here is CAWSQMNTEAFF. CDR3 bases: TGTGCCTGGAGTCAGATGAACACTGAAGCTTTCTTT. The chain is built from TRBV30 and TRBJ1-1; D is undetermined. CDR3 size: 12 residues. V was pared by 2 bases and J by 0 bases, with 4 bases between. The V gene's germline CDR1 is GTSNPN and CDR2 SVGIG (reference sequence).